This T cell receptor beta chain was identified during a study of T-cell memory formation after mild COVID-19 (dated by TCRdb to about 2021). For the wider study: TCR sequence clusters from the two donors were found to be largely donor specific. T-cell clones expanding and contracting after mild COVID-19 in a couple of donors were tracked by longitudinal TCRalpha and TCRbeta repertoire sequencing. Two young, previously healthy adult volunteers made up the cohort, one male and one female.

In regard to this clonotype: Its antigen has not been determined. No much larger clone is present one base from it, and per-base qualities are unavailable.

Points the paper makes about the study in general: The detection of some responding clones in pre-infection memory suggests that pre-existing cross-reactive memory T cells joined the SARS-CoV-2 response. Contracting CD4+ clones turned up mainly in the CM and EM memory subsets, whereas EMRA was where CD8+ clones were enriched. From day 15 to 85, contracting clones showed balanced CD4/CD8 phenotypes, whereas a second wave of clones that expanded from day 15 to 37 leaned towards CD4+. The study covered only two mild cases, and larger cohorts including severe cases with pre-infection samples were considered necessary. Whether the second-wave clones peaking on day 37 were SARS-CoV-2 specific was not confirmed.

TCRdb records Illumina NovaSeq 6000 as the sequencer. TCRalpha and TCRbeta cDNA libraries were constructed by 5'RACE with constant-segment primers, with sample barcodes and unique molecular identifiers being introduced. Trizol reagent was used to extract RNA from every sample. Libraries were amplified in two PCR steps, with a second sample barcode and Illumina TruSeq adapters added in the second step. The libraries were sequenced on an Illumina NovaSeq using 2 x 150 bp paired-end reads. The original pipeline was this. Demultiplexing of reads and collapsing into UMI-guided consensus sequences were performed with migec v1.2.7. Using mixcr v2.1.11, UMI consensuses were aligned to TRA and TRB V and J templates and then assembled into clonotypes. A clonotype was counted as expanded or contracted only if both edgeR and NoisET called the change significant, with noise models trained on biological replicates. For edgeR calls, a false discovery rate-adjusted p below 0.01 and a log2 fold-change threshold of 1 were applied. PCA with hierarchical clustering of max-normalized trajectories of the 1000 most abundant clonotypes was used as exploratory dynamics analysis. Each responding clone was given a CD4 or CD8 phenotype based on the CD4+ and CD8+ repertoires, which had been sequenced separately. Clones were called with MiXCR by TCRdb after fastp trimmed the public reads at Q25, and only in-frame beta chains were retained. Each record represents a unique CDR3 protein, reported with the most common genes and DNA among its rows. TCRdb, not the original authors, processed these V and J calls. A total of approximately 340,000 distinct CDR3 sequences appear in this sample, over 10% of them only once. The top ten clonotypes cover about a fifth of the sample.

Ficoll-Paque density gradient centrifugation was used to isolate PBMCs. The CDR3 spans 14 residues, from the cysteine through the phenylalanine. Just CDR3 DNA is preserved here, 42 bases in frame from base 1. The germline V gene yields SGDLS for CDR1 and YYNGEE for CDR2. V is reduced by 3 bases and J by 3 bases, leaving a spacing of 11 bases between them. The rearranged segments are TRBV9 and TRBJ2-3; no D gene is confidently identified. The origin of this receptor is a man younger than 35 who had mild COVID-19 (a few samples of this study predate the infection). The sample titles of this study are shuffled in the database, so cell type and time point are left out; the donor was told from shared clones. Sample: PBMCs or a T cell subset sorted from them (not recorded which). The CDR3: CASSGLRTTDTQYF. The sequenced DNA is TGTGCCAGCAGCGGCCTCCGCACAACAGATACGCAGTATTTT.